Shown below are 9 T cell receptor beta chains from a single sample sequenced in a study of cytomegalovirus exposure and HLA in healthy donors. 60 Vbeta and 13 Jbeta primers were used in PCR. TCRdb's table, derived via immunoSEQ multiplex PCR, lists solely in-frame clones and lacks some. The table records 150,000 or so clones, 65% to 75% of them present only once. Material: PBMCs. The source is a girl aged 10-17 years in good health and CMV-seronegative.

The V gene is TRBV2, the J gene TRBJ1-5; a weak D match, TRBD1 (6 bases). V lost 6 bases to trimming and J lost 5 bases, with 14 bases between them. Germline lookup yields CDR1 SNHLY and CDR2 FYNNEI. The CDR3 has 14 residues. The CDR3 spells CASRPGTYYQPQHF. For the CDR3, the DNA is TGTGCCAGCAGACCCGGGACATACTATCAGCCCCAGCATTTT.

The chain employs TRBV15 and TRBJ1-1; D is perhaps TRBD1 (6 bases). Trimming cost V 5 bases and J 4 bases, with 14 bases left between them. The germline V gene has CDR1 LNHNV and CDR2 YYDKDF (reference sequence). This CDR3 is 14 amino acids long. CDR3 in DNA: TGTGCCACCAGCGGCAGGGGCGGCGGCACTGAAGCTTTCTTT. Encoded protein: CATSGRGGGTEAFF.

The rearrangement joins TRBV19 to TRBJ1-6; possibly TRBD1 for D (5 bases). The CDR3 is 16 residues long. The V end was cut by 0 bases, the J end by 0 bases, with 6 bases between. Looked up from germline, CDR1 is LNHDA and CDR2 is SQIVND (reference sequence). The CDR3 bases are TGTGCCAGTAGTATAGAGGGGGGCTCCTATAATTCACCCCTCCACTTT. It encodes CASSIEGGSYNSPLHF. Supplemented by reference TRBV19 and TRBJ1-6, the full variable domain reads DGGITQSPKYLFRKEGQNVTLSCEQNLNHDAMYWYRQDPGQGLRLIYYSQIVNDFQKGDIAEGYSVSREKKESFPLTVTSAQKNPTAFYLCASSIEGGSYNSPLHFGNGTRLTVT.

The chain uses TRBV12-5 and TRBJ1-1; D not certain. This CDR3 comprises 13 residues. Germline V gene data show CDR1 as LGHNT and CDR2 as FRNRAP. Trimming took off 2 bases at V and 3 bases at J, with 7 bases between the two ends. This chain's CDR3 is CASGLNTYTEAFF. The CDR3 bases are TGTGCTAGTGGTTTGAATACTTACACTGAAGCTTTCTTT.

CDR3 DNA: TGTGCCAGCAGCTTGGGCGGGGGAGGCACCGGGGAGCTGTTTTTT. It is translated as CASSLGGGGTGELFF. This chain links TRBV7-3 with TRBJ2-2; 7 bases agree with TRBD2. Germline CDR1 and CDR2: SGHTA and FQGTGA. J gave up 4 bases and V 3 bases, and 5 bases lay outside the gene matches. This CDR3 has 15 residues. Using reference TRBV7-3 and TRBJ2-2 for the parts outside the CDR3, the full variable domain is GAGVSQTPSNKVTEKGKYVELRCDPISGHTALYWYRQSLGQGPEFLIYFQGTGAADDSGLPNDRFFAVRPEGSVSTLKIQRTERGDSAVYLCASSLGGGGTGELFFGEGSRLTVL.

This chain uses TRBV5-6 with TRBJ1-5; weak D call: TRBD1 (6 bases). The CDR3 spans 16 residues. Germline V lookup: CDR1 SGHDT, CDR2 YYEEEE. V lost 4 bases to trimming and J lost 2 bases, with 16 bases between them. The CDR3 coding sequence is TGTGCCAGCAGCCCTCGGGGGGGGGCTGGCAATCAGCCCCAGCATTTT. This sequence encodes CASSPRGGAGNQPQHF.

The V and J genes are TRBV15 and TRBJ1-1; D perhaps matches TRBD1 (5 bases). From germline, CDR1 is LNHNV and CDR2 YYDKDF (reference sequence). This CDR3 is built from 17 residues. Deletions cut 3 bases from V and 2 bases from J, with 19 bases between. The CDR3 here is CATSRPRVERSNTEAFF. The CDR3, as DNA: TGTGCCACCAGCAGGCCCAGGGTGGAAAGGAGTAACACTGAAGCTTTCTTT.

The gene calls are TRBV30 and TRBJ1-1; D might be TRBD1 (5 bases). Germline CDR1 reads GTSNPN; CDR2 reads SVGIG (reference sequence). The CDR3 totals 16 residues. The V end was cut by 1 base, the J end by 0 bases, with 15 bases between. CDR3 nucleotide sequence: TGTGCCTGGAGTGACAGGTCCATACCCATGAACACTGAAGCTTTCTTT. This codes for CAWSDRSIPMNTEAFF.

This chain joins TRBV5-1 and TRBJ1-2; D unresolved. This CDR3 region has 13 residues. In germline, CDR1 is SGHRS, CDR2 YFSETQ. V was pared by 4 bases and J by 8 bases, with 15 bases between. This CDR3 is CASSITNGNGYTF. The CDR3 nucleotides are TGCGCCAGCAGCATAACCAACGGGAACGGCTACACCTTC. Complete variable domain (other parts from reference TRBV5-1 and TRBJ1-2): KAGVTQTPRYLIKTRGQQVTLSCSPISGHRSVSWYQQTPGQGLQFLFEYFSETQRNKGNFPGRFSGRQFSNSRSEMNVSTLELGDSALYLCASSITNGNGYTFGSGTRLTVV.